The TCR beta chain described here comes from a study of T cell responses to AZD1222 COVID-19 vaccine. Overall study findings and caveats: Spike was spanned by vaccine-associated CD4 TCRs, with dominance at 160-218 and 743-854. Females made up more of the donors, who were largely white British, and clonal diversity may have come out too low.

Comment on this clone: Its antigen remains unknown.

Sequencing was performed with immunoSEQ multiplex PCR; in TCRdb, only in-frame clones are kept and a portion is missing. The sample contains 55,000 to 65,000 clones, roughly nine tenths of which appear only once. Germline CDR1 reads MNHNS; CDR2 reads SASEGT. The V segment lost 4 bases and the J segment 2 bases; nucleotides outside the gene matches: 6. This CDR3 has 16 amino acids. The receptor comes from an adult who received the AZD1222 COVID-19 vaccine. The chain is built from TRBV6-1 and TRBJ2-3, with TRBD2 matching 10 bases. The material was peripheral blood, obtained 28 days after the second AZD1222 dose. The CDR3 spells CASSVTSGTITDTQYF. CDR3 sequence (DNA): TGTGCCAGCAGTGTTACTAGCGGGACCATCACAGATACGCAGTATTTT.